Below, 14 T cell receptor beta chains from the same sample are listed, as sequenced in a study of control samples from healthy donors and cancer patients. The table came from immunoSEQ multiplex PCR; TCRdb's copy has only in-frame clones and leaves some out. Here the sample spans 150,000 to 200,000 clones, roughly 89% being singletons. Sequencing was done on a sample of blood. The receptors come from a woman between 25 and 40 years old in good health.

The chain links TRBV11-3 to TRBJ2-7; unclear D gene. The germline V gene has CDR1 SGHNT and CDR2 YENEEA. The CDR3 runs to 11 residues. V lost 1 base to trimming and J lost 2 bases, with 0 bases between them. In DNA, the CDR3 is TGTGCCAGCAGCTTAGCCTACGAGCAGTACTTC. As protein: CASSLAYEQYF.

The chain employs TRBV5-1 and TRBJ1-2, with D perhaps matching TRBD1 (5 bases). This CDR3 contains 14 residues. V was shortened by 0 bases and J by 0 bases, with 6 bases between the two germline ends. Germline V CDR1 and CDR2: SGHRS, YFSETQ. The DNA of the CDR3 is TGCGCCAGCAGCTTGGGGGACGCTAACTATGGCTACACCTTC. It is translated as CASSLGDANYGYTF.

This chain connects TRBV4-1 to TRBJ1-5; D perhaps matches TRBD1 (5 bases). CDR1 and CDR2 from the germline V gene are MGHRA and YSYEKL. Trimming shortened V by 0 bases and J by 4 bases, and 13 bases separated the two germline ends. The CDR3 consists of 16 residues. As DNA, the CDR3 is TGCGCCAGCAGCCAAGATTGGGGGAACCCGAATCAGCCCCAGCATTTT. Translated: CASSQDWGNPNQPQHF.

This clone was picked up a small number of times. The V gene is TRBV18, the J gene TRBJ2-7; the D call may be TRBD1 or TRBD2 (5 bases each). Germline V gene data show CDR1 as KGHSH and CDR2 as LQKENI. CDR3 length equals 13 residues. The V end was cut by 5 bases, the J end by 0 bases, with 8 bases between. The CDR3 region is CASSGDGSYEQYF. CDR3 bases: TGTGCCAGCTCAGGGGACGGCTCCTACGAGCAGTACTTC.

The rearrangement joins TRBV19 to TRBJ2-2; TRBD2 might be the D (5 bases). The CDR3 has 14 amino acids. Trimming took 4 bases from V and 5 from J, leaving 11 bases between them. Germline V CDR1 and CDR2: LNHDA, SQIVND (reference sequence). The CDR3 loop reads CASSSSGKTGELFF. CDR3 in DNA: TGTGCCAGTAGTAGCTCGGGGAAAACCGGGGAGCTGTTTTTT.

The V call is TRBV27, the J call TRBJ1-6; 10 bases are shared with TRBD1. The CDR3 is 15 amino acids. J gave up 6 bases and V 5 bases, and 4 bases lay outside the gene matches. Germline V CDR1 and CDR2: MNHEY, SMNVEV (reference sequence). CDR3 sequence (DNA): TGTGCCAGCAGTCCGACAGGGGGCCTTAATTCACCCCTCCACTTT. It translates to CASSPTGGLNSPLHF.

J is TRBJ2-2 and V is TRBV7-9, with D unresolved. This CDR3 contains 14 residues. Germline-derived CDR1 and CDR2 are SEHNR and FQNEAQ (reference sequence). The ends were cut back, 0 bases at V and 4 bases at J, with 6 bases in the middle. The CDR3 sequence: CASSLARTTGELFF. In DNA form, the CDR3 reads TGTGCCAGCAGCTTAGCGCGGACCACCGGGGAGCTGTTTTTT.

The chain carries TRBV15 and TRBJ2-3, with 10 bases aligning to TRBD2. The length of the CDR3 is 15 residues. Per germline, CDR1 LNHNV and CDR2 YYDKDF (reference sequence). V trimming: 4 bases; J trimming: 4 bases; junction bases outside the gene matches: 5. CDR3 protein: CATSTVAGGPDTQYF. Written as DNA, the CDR3 is TGTGCCACCAGCACGGTAGCGGGGGGCCCAGATACGCAGTATTTT.

J is TRBJ2-2 and V is TRBV7-9; 9 bases agree with TRBD1. This CDR3 has 15 residues. Germline-derived CDR1 and CDR2 are SEHNR and FQNEAQ (reference sequence). Trimming removed 11 bases from V and 1 base from J; junction bases left unmatched: 8. The CDR3 DNA reads as TGTGCCGGTACCCCGGGACAGGGGAACACCGGGGAGCTGTTTTTT. Its protein product is CAGTPGQGNTGELFF.

This clone has a single count. The V and J genes are TRBV18 and TRBJ1-1; maybe TRBD1 (5 bases). The CDR3 totals 16 residues. CDR1 is KGHSH and CDR2 is LQKENI in the germline V gene. Trimming pared 1 base from V and 0 bases from J, leaving 12 bases between. CDR3 bases: TGTGCCAGCTCACCACGGGACGGAGGCATGAACACTGAAGCTTTCTTT. Its protein is CASSPRDGGMNTEAFF.

The rearrangement joins TRBV6-4 to TRBJ2-1; 11 bases line up with TRBD2. Germline CDR1 reads MRHNA; CDR2 reads SNTAGT. J gave up 4 bases and V 6 bases, and 5 bases lay outside the gene matches. The CDR3 has 15 amino acids. The CDR3 DNA sequence: TGTGCCAGCAGCACACTAGCGGGAGAATACAATGAGCAGTTCTTC. Translating it yields CASSTLAGEYNEQFF.

This clone is a singleton in its sample. This chain joins TRBV4-2 and TRBJ2-3; TRBD2 matches 10 bases. Germline CDR1 LGHNA, CDR2 YNFKEQ. The CDR3 sequence is 18 residues long. Trimming removed 0 bases from V and 5 bases from J; junction bases left unmatched: 11. The CDR3 bases are TGTGCCAGCAGCCAAGATCTTTTACGGGTAGCGGGAGGAGATACGCAGTATTTT. Translated: CASSQDLLRVAGGDTQYF.

This rearrangement joins TRBV6-1 to TRBJ1-6; 11 positions agree with TRBD1. The CDR3 totals 14 residues. CDR1 is MNHNS, CDR2 SASEGT, per germline. V was clipped by 11 bases and J by 7 bases; unmatched bases: 7. CDR3 DNA: TGTGCCGCCCGGGACAGGGGGGGGAATTCACCCCTCCACTTT. It is translated as CAARDRGGNSPLHF.

This clone was seen just once. This chain joins TRBV15 and TRBJ2-7; TRBD2 might be the D (6 bases). There are 9 residues in the CDR3. The ends were cut back, 10 bases at V and 5 bases at J, with 6 bases in the middle. The germline V gene encodes CDR1 LNHNV and CDR2 YYDKDF (reference sequence). Here the CDR3 reads CARGDEQYF. In DNA, the CDR3 is TGTGCCAGGGGGGACGAGCAGTACTTC.